Detailed here is one T cell receptor beta chain. This clone's antigen is unknown. No qualities accompany the bases; no much larger clone lies one base away. CDR1 is given as SGHRS and CDR2 as YFSETQ, both from the germline V gene. Trimming leaves V shorter by 3 bases and J shorter by 5 bases, with the junction holding 8 bases beyond the gene matches. The CDR3 numbers 14 residues from cysteine through phenylalanine. The CDR3 DNA has 42 bases and is translated from base 1. The sample comes from a study of blood T cell repertoires in COVID-19 (dated by TCRdb to between 2020 and 2021). Regarding the research as a whole: Samples from collaborators originated in the United States, Italy and Spain and spanned both the acute and convalescent phases of COVID-19. The material from the prospective study consisted of cDNA or gDNA derived from T cells, B-cell-depleted T cells, or PBMCs. Deeply sampled blood TCRbeta repertoires from subjects exposed to, actively infected with, or recovered from COVID-19 were included in the dataset. A freely available public database, intended as a resource for researchers studying the immune response to SARS-CoV-2, is where the repertoires were released. The samples were drawn from two sources: the first 160 participants of the ongoing ImmuneRACE study, and 1,000 to 1,500 subjects contributed by 6 global collaborators. The sample metadata nearly always contained a de-identified subject ID, COVID-19 status, age in years and sex. Where HLA class I and class II types were available, the types were taken from metadata supplied by the sample provider, not from assay-based typing.

Summary of the overall study and its limitations: The amount of clinical and demographic metadata varied by source and participant and was provided uncurated.

The immunoSEQ Assay, a bias-controlled multiplex PCR, was used to amplify TCRbeta CDR3 regions from genomic DNA. The original methods were these. The number of nucleated cells in each sample was estimated from the amplification of reference gene primers within the assay. To quantify the absolute abundance of each unique TCRbeta CDR3 rearrangement, sequence reads were collapsed and filtered. Productive Simpson clonality was computed per sample as the square root of Simpson's diversity index over productive rearrangements. The immuneACCESS repertoire file appears here via TCRdb, limited to in-frame rearrangements. These files lack a portion of the clones; in checked studies, under half of the deficit traces to unresolved V genes, and the cause of the others is not known. Clone size and the V and J calls come from that table; the DNA yielded D and trimming. The sample table records some 65,000 clones; less than 95% of these occur just once. Of the sample, 0.4% to 0.55% is held by the ten largest clones.

In Seattle, one collaborating source enrolled patients while the infection was active and tracked those patients longitudinally over the course of disease. Whole blood was collected in K2EDTA tubes by collaborating institutions according to the institutions' own protocols. For TCRbeta analysis, collaborators shipped samples as frozen whole blood, isolated PBMCs, or DNA extracted from either of those sample types. This TCR was recovered from a man aged 45-60 years with COVID-19, enrolled during active disease. The sequenced material came from peripheral blood. The chain links TRBV5-1 with TRBJ2-7, and 7 junction bases match TRBD1. The sequenced DNA is TGCGCCAGCAGCTGGGGGACAGAAGGAAACGAGCAGTACTTC. Protein translation: CASSWGTEGNEQYF.